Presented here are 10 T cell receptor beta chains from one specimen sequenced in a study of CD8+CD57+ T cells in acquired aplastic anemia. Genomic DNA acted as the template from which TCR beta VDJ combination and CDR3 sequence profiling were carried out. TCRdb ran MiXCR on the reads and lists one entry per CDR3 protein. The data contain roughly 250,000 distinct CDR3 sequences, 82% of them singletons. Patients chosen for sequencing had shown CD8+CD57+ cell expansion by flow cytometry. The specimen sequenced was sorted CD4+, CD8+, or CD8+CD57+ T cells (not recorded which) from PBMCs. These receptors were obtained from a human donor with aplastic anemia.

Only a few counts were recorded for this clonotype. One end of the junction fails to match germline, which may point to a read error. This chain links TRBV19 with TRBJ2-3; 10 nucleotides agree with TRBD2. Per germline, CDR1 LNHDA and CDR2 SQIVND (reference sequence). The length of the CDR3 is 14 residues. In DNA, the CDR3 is TGTGCCAGCAGCTTAGCGGGAGGACCCTATACGCAGCAGTTT. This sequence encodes CASSLAGGPYTQQF.

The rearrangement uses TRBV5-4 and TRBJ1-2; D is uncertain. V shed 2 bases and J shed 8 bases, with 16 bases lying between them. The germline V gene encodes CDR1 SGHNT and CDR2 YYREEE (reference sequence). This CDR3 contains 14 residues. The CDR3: CASSFTSPSGGYTF. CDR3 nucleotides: TGTGCCAGCAGCTTTACTAGCCCGTCCGGGGGCTACACCTTC.

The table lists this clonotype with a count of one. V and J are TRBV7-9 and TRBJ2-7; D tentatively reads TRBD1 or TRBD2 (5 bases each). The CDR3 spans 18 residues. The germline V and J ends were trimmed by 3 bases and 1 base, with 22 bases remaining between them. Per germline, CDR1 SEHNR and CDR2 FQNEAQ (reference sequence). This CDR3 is CASSFEADGAAQSYEQYV. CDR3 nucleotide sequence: TGTGCCAGCAGCTTTGAAGCAGACGGGGCAGCGCAGTCCTACGAGCAGTACGTC.

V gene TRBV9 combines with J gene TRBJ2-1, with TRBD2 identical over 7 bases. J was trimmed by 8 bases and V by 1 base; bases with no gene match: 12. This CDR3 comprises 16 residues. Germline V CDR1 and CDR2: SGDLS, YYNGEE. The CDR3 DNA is TGTGCCAGCAGCGTACAGGGAAACGGGAGGAGCGATGAGCAGTTCTTC. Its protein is CASSVQGNGRSDEQFF.

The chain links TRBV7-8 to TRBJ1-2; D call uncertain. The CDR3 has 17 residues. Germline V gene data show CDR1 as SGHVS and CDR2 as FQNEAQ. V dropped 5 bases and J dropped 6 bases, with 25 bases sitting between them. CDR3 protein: CASSVPDVDDTHDGYTF. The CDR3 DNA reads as TGTGCCAGCAGCGTACCCGATGTAGACGATACGCATGATGGCTACACCTTC.

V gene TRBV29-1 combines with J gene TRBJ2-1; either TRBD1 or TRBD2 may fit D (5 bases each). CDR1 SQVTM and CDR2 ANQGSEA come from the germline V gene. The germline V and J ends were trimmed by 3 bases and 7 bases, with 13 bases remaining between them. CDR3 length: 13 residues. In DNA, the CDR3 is TGCAGCGTTGAGGCTCCCGGGGCGAATGAGCAGTTCTTC. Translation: CSVEAPGANEQFF.

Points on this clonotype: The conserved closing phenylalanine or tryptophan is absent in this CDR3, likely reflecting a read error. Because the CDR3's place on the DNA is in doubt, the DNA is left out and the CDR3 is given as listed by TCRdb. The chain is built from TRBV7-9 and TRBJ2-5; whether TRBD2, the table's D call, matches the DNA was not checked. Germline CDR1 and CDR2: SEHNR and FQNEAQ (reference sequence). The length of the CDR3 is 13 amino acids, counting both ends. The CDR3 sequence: CASNSPYQQSFGS.

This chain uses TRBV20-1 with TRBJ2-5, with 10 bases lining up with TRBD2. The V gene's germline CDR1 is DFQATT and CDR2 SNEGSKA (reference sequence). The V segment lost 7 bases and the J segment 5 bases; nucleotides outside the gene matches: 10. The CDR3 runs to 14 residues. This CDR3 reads CSVIFSGGRETQYF. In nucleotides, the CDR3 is TGCAGTGTTATCTTTAGCGGGGGGAGGGAGACCCAGTACTTC.

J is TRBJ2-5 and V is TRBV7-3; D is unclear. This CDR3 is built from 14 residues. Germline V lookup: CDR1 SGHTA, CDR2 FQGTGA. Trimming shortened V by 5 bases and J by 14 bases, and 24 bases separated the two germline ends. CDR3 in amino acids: CASSRDAEQETHYF. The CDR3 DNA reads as TGTGCCAGCAGCAGAGACGCCGAGCAAGAGACACACTACTTC.

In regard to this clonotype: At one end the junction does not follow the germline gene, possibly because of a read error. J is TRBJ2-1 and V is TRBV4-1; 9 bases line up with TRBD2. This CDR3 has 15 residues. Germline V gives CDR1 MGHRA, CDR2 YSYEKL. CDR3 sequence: CAKILTSGPYNEQFF. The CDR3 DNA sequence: TGTGCCAAGATCCTAACTAGCGGGCCTTACAATGAGCAGTTCTTC.